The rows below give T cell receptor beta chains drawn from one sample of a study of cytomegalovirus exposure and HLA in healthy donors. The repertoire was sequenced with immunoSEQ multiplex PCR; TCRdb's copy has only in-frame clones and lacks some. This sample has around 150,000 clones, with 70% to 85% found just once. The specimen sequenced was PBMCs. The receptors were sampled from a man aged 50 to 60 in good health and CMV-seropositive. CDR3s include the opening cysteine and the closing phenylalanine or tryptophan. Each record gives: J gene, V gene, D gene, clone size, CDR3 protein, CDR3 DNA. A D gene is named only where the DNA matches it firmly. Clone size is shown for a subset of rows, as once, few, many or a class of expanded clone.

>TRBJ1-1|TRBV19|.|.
CASSRGTANTEAFF
TGTGCCAGTAGCCGGGGGACTGCGAACACTGAAGCTTTCTTT
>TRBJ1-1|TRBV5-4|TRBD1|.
CASSAGQGRLHTEAFF
TGTGCCAGCAGCGCGGGACAGGGGAGGTTGCACACTGAAGCTTTCTTT
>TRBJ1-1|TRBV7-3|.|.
CASSLAENTEAFF
TGTGCCAGCAGCTTAGCAGAGAACACTGAAGCTTTCTTT
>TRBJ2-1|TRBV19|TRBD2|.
CASSIGSGIGYNEQFF
TGTGCCAGTAGTATTGGGAGCGGGATAGGGTACAATGAGCAGTTCTTC
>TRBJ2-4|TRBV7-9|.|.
CASSGHMNIQYF
TGTGCCAGCAGCGGGCACATGAACATTCAGTACTTC
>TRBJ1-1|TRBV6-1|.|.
CASSDDPEDTEAFF
TGTGCCAGCAGTGATGACCCCGAGGACACTGAAGCTTTCTTT
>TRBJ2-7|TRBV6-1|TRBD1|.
CASDRGQGTGGQYF
TGTGCCAGCGACCGCGGACAGGGGACAGGGGGGCAGTACTTC
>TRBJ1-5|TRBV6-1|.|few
CASSEVAGLGGLNQPQHF
TGTGCCAGCAGTGAAGTGGCGGGCCTCGGTGGGCTTAATCAGCCCCAGCATTTT
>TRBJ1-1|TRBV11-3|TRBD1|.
CASSFRTGAEAFF
TGTGCCAGCAGCTTTAGGACAGGGGCCGAAGCTTTCTTT
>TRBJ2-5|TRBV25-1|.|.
CASSDPRTRRQETQYF
TGTGCCAGCAGTGACCCCAGGACACGAAGACAAGAGACCCAGTACTTC
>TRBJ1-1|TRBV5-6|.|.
CASSGGDTEAFF
TGTGCCAGCAGCGGGGGGGACACTGAAGCTTTCTTT
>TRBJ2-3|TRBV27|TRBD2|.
CASSAGGDFADTQYF
TGTGCCAGCAGTGCGGGAGGGGACTTTGCAGATACGCAGTATTTT
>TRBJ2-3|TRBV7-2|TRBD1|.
CASSSGQGRRTDTQYF
TGTGCCAGCAGCTCTGGACAGGGGCGCCGGACAGATACGCAGTATTTT
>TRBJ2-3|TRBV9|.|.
CASSVEGGHTDTQYF
TGTGCCAGCAGCGTCGAGGGGGGGCACACAGATACGCAGTATTTT
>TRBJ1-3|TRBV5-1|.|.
CASSLDRIPGNTIYF
TGCGCCAGCAGCTTGGACAGAATCCCTGGAAACACCATATATTTT
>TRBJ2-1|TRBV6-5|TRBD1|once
CASRLPGQGMDEQFF
TGTGCCAGCAGACTACCGGGACAGGGGATGGATGAGCAGTTCTTC
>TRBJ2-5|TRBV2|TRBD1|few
CASSDGRGRGETQYF
TGTGCCAGCAGCGACGGCAGGGGGCGAGGAGAGACCCAGTACTTC
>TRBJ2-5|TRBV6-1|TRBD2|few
CASSEFGGGTGQETQYF
TGTGCCAGCAGTGAATTCGGGGGGGGAACGGGGCAAGAGACCCAGTACTTC